Below are 28 T cell receptor beta chains sequenced from a single sample in a study of T cell responses to AZD1222 COVID-19 vaccine. Assay used: immunoSEQ multiplex PCR; TCRdb lists only in-frame clones, some missing. Of about 120,000 clones detected, more than 85% appear once; the ten largest clones hold about 5%. The sequences come from peripheral blood, collected 28 days after the second AZD1222 dose. The receptors derive from an adult who received the AZD1222 COVID-19 vaccine.

The chain joins TRBV7-2 to TRBJ2-3; maybe TRBD1 (5 bases). Germline CDR1 and CDR2: SGHTA and FQGNSA. V dropped 5 bases and J dropped 6 bases, with 15 bases sitting between them. The CDR3 consists of 14 residues. The CDR3 loop reads CASSPSVGRDTQYF. The CDR3 nucleotides read TGTGCCAGCAGCCCATCAGTGGGGCGGGATACGCAGTATTTT.

This clone was detected only once. V and J are TRBV6-2 or TRBV6-3 and TRBJ1-4; the D is unclear. Germline CDR1 reads MNHEY; CDR2 reads SVGEGT. The CDR3 consists of 13 residues. V was trimmed by 4 bases and J by 8 bases, leaving 11 bases between them. The CDR3 sequence: CASSSTFWEKLFF. CDR3 nucleotides: TGTGCCAGCAGTTCCACCTTTTGGGAAAAACTGTTTTTT.

The V gene is TRBV9, the J gene TRBJ2-1; 12 bases fit TRBD2. The V segment lost 7 bases and the J segment 9 bases; nucleotides outside the gene matches: 8. Germline values: CDR1 SGDLS, CDR2 YYNGEE. The CDR3 spans 14 residues. The CDR3 spells CASRRLAGVGEQFF. The DNA for the CDR3 is TGTGCCAGCCGCCGACTAGCGGGAGTTGGTGAGCAGTTCTTC.

The chain uses TRBV6-5 and TRBJ2-3; the D gene is possibly TRBD1 (5 bases). Between the trimmed V and J ends, which lost 6 bases and 1 base, there was a span of 8 bases. Germline V CDR1 and CDR2: MNHEY, SVGAGI. The CDR3 has 13 amino acids. CDR3 DNA sequence: TGTGCCAGCAGGGGGCCCGGCACAGATACGCAGTATTTT. Residues: CASRGPGTDTQYF.

The rearrangement joins TRBV7-9 to TRBJ1-4, with D perhaps matching TRBD1 (6 bases). V was cut by 5 bases and J by 12 bases, with 13 bases left in between. Looked up from germline, CDR1 is SEHNR and CDR2 is FQNEAQ (reference sequence). The CDR3 is made up of 12 amino acids. The CDR3 loop is CASSREGGELFF. The DNA for the CDR3 is TGTGCCAGCAGCCGCGAGGGGGGGGAACTGTTTTTT.

J is TRBJ1-3 and V is TRBV29-1, with D unclear. With 4 bases removed from V and 4 bases from J, the gap between germline ends came to 11 bases. Germline V gene data show CDR1 as SQVTM and CDR2 as ANQGSEA. This CDR3 is 13 amino acids long. CDR3 in DNA: TGCAGCGTTGGACTCGTCGAGGGAAACACCATATATTTT. This encodes CSVGLVEGNTIYF.

The rearrangement links TRBV29-1 to TRBJ2-7, with 9 bases lining up with TRBD1. The V segment lost 4 bases and the J segment 3 bases; nucleotides outside the gene matches: 16. The CDR3 contains 17 residues. Germline CDR1 is SQVTM and CDR2 is ANQGSEA. CDR3 sequence: CSVVIWDRDRVSYEQYF. The CDR3 DNA follows: TGCAGCGTTGTGATCTGGGACCGGGACAGGGTTAGCTACGAGCAGTACTTC.

V and J are TRBV6-5 and TRBJ1-5; D is uncertain. V lost 4 bases and J lost 5, with 9 bases in between. Germline CDR1 MNHEY, CDR2 SVGAGI. This CDR3 is 13 amino acids long. The DNA of the CDR3 is TGTGCCAGCAGTTCCCAGAGGGATCAGCCCCAGCATTTT. Residues: CASSSQRDQPQHF.

The sample holds one count of this clone. The V call is TRBV27, the J call TRBJ2-7, with 7 nucleotides matching TRBD1. The CDR3 is 16 residues long. V lost 2 bases and J lost 0; bases outside the gene matches: 7. The germline gives CDR1 MNHEY, CDR2 SMNVEV (reference sequence). CDR3 sequence (DNA): TGTGCCAGCAGTTTACTCAGGGGGAATCTCTCCTACGAGCAGTACTTC. It codes for CASSLLRGNLSYEQYF.

The chain links TRBV7-2 to TRBJ2-2; the match to TRBD1 covers 7 bases. Losses at the gene ends were 5 bases for V and 7 bases for J; bases not matched to a gene: 13. The CDR3 has 16 amino acids. CDR1 and CDR2 (germline): SGHTA, FQGNSA. The CDR3: CASSKEGAWWGGELFF. CDR3 in DNA: TGTGCCAGCAGCAAAGAGGGGGCGTGGTGGGGCGGGGAGCTGTTTTTT.

V usage is TRBV7-2 and J usage is TRBJ2-7; D call uncertain. V was clipped by 1 base and J by 2 bases, with 9 bases between them. The germline V gene encodes CDR1 SGHTA and CDR2 FQGNSA. The CDR3 contains 14 residues. The CDR3 is CASSLGGRAYEQYF. CDR3 nucleotide sequence: TGTGCCAGCAGCTTAGGTGGTAGGGCCTACGAGCAGTACTTC. The whole variable domain, filled in from reference TRBV7-2 and TRBJ2-7, reads GAGVSQSPSNKVTEKGKDVELRCDPISGHTALYWYRQSLGQGLEFLIYFQGNSAPDKSGLPSDRFSAERTGGSVSTLTIQRTQQEDSAVYLCASSLGGRAYEQYFGPGTRLTVT.

V is TRBV5-4 and J is TRBJ2-1, with no clear D. The length of the CDR3 is 13 residues. Germline assignment: CDR1 SGHNT and CDR2 YYREEE (reference sequence). V lost 1 base and J lost 2, with 4 bases in between. The CDR3 reads CASSLPAYNEQFF. In DNA form, the CDR3 reads TGTGCCAGCAGCTTGCCAGCCTACAATGAGCAGTTCTTC.

The chain has TRBV19 and TRBJ1-5, with TRBD1 matching 10 bases. CDR3 length: 15 amino acids. Per germline, CDR1 LNHDA and CDR2 SQIVND (reference sequence). Germline trimming cut 4 bases from V and 5 bases from J; bases unmatched to any gene: 5. The CDR3 loop reads CASSTRDRGDQPQHF. CDR3 bases: TGTGCCAGTAGTACGAGGGACAGGGGAGATCAGCCCCAGCATTTT. Full variable domain (missing parts from reference TRBV19 and TRBJ1-5): DGGITQSPKYLFRKEGQNVTLSCEQNLNHDAMYWYRQDPGQGLRLIYYSQIVNDFQKGDIAEGYSVSREKKESFPLTVTSAQKNPTAFYLCASSTRDRGDQPQHFGDGTRLSIL.

J is TRBJ2-3 and V is TRBV11-3, with TRBD2 matching over 9 bases. V lost 0 bases and J lost 3; bases outside the gene matches: 4. CDR3 size: 16 residues. Germline assignment: CDR1 SGHNT and CDR2 YENEEA. The CDR3 bases are TGTGCCAGCAGCTTAGAGGGTAGCGGGGGTACAGATACGCAGTATTTT. It codes for CASSLEGSGGTDTQYF.

This rearrangement joins TRBV29-1 to TRBJ2-3; perhaps TRBD2 as D (6 bases). Germline CDR1 reads SQVTM; CDR2 reads ANQGSEA. The CDR3 loop spans 15 amino acids. Trimming pared 6 bases from V and 2 bases from J, leaving 18 bases between. The CDR3 DNA sequence: TGCAGCGTCGTACGGGACTTAAAGGACACAGATACGCAGTATTTT. This codes for CSVVRDLKDTDTQYF.

The rearrangement uses TRBV9 and TRBJ2-2; D possibly corresponds to TRBD2 (6 bases). The V gene lost 2 bases and the J gene lost 4 bases, with 15 bases spanning the gap. CDR1 SGDLS and CDR2 YYNGEE come from the germline V gene. The CDR3 loop spans 16 amino acids. The CDR3, as DNA: TGTGCCAGCAGCGTTGGCGGGGTCATTTCCACCGGGGAGCTGTTTTTT. Translating gives CASSVGGVISTGELFF.

This chain connects TRBV7-6 to TRBJ2-2; D unclear. Deletions cut 0 bases from V and 3 bases from J, with 5 bases between. The CDR3 loop spans 14 amino acids. Germline V gene lookup returns CDR1 SGHVS and CDR2 FNYEAQ. The CDR3 is CASSLAGYTGELFF. DNA for the CDR3: TGTGCCAGCAGCTTAGCGGGGTACACCGGGGAGCTGTTTTTT.

The chain is built from TRBV5-1 and TRBJ2-5, with TRBD2 matching over 7 bases. The germline CDR1 and CDR2 sequences are SGHRS and YFSETQ. Trimming cost V 0 bases and J 4 bases; bases outside gene matches: 9. The CDR3 totals 16 residues. CDR3 region: CASSLELAGEGETQYF. The CDR3 nucleotides are TGCGCCAGCAGCTTGGAGTTGGCTGGGGAGGGAGAGACCCAGTACTTC.

The rearrangement joins TRBV6-1 to TRBJ2-3, with a possible D match to TRBD2 (5 bases). The V gene lost 0 bases and the J gene lost 1 base, with 14 bases spanning the gap. Germline-derived CDR1 and CDR2 are MNHNS and SASEGT. The CDR3 consists of 17 residues. The CDR3 sequence is CASSEAVAERGTDTQYF. The CDR3, as DNA: TGTGCCAGCAGTGAAGCGGTGGCGGAGAGGGGCACAGATACGCAGTATTTT.

J is TRBJ2-7 and V is TRBV5-1; D might be TRBD2 (7 bases). The CDR3 consists of 15 residues. Between the trimmed V and J ends, which lost 2 bases and 2 bases, there was a span of 14 bases. Per the germline V gene, CDR1 is SGHRS and CDR2 is YFSETQ. This CDR3 reads CASSFGGQGTYEQYF. Here the CDR3 DNA reads TGCGCCAGCAGCTTCGGGGGGCAGGGGACCTACGAGCAGTACTTC.

The chain recombines TRBV7-2 with TRBJ1-1; TRBD1 aligns across 7 bases. Germline loops: CDR1 SGHTA, CDR2 FQGNSA. V lost 4 bases to trimming and J lost 6 bases; unmatched junction nucleotides: 8. CDR3 size: 14 residues. CDR3 sequence (DNA): TGTGCCAGCAGCTACAGACAGGGCGGTCCTGAAGCTTTCTTT. Translating it yields CASSYRQGGPEAFF. The full variable domain, completed using reference TRBV7-2 and TRBJ1-1, is GAGVSQSPSNKVTEKGKDVELRCDPISGHTALYWYRQSLGQGLEFLIYFQGNSAPDKSGLPSDRFSAERTGGSVSTLTIQRTQQEDSAVYLCASSYRQGGPEAFFGQGTRLTVV.

V gene TRBV10-3 combines with J gene TRBJ1-4; the D is unclear. V was clipped by 1 base and J by 7 bases, with 10 bases between them. The CDR3 length is 14 residues. Per the germline V gene, CDR1 is ENHRY and CDR2 is SYGVKD. CDR3 nucleotides: TGTGCCATCAGTGAGTGGGCAGGCGGTGAAAAACTGTTTTTT. This encodes CAISEWAGGEKLFF.

The chain employs TRBV4-2 and TRBJ2-3; 10 bases are shared with TRBD2. Trimming removed 2 bases from V and 1 base from J; junction bases left unmatched: 12. The CDR3 consists of 19 residues. The germline CDR1 and CDR2 sequences are LGHNA and YNFKEQ. The CDR3 DNA reads as TGTGCCAGCAGCCAAACGAGGGGTTCCGGGACTAGCGGCACAGATACGCAGTATTTT. Translated: CASSQTRGSGTSGTDTQYF.

This clone was seen a handful of times. The rearrangement joins TRBV3-1 (or the pseudogene TRBV3-2) to TRBJ1-6; 7 bases line up with TRBD1. The ends lost 0 bases at V and 7 bases at J; junction bases unmatched: 3. The CDR3 is 15 amino acids. Germline loops: CDR1 LGHDT, CDR2 YNNKEL (reference sequence). As DNA, the CDR3 is TGTGCCAGCAGCCAAGAGGGGACAGCAAATTCACCCCTCCACTTT. This gives the protein CASSQEGTANSPLHF.

The rearrangement joins TRBV11-2 to TRBJ2-3, with D tentatively TRBD1 (5 bases). The germline V and J ends were trimmed by 5 bases and 4 bases, with 10 bases remaining between them. CDR1 and CDR2 from the germline V gene are SGHAT and FQNNGV. This CDR3 has 13 amino acids. The CDR3 loop is CASSPPGSDTQYF. The CDR3 DNA reads TGTGCCAGCAGCCCCCCAGGGTCAGATACGCAGTATTTT.

This sequence joins TRBV9 and TRBJ2-1; 12 bases fit TRBD2. The CDR3 totals 17 residues. Germline lookup yields CDR1 SGDLS and CDR2 YYNGEE. J was trimmed by 4 bases and V by 0 bases; bases with no gene match: 5. The CDR3 coding sequence is TGTGCCAGCAGCGTAGACAGGACTAGCGGGAATTACAATGAGCAGTTCTTC. It yields the protein CASSVDRTSGNYNEQFF.

The chain combines TRBV7-9 with TRBJ2-5, with unresolved D. The CDR3 is 15 amino acids. CDR1 is SEHNR, CDR2 FQNEAQ, per germline (reference sequence). V was shortened by 4 bases and J by 1 base, with 13 bases between the two germline ends. DNA of the CDR3: TGTGCCAGCAGCTCCTGGGGTCAGCGCCAAGAGACCCAGTACTTC. Protein: CASSSWGQRQETQYF.

The chain employs TRBV6-2 or TRBV6-3 and TRBJ1-6; 7 nucleotides agree with TRBD1. V gave up 4 bases and J gave up 9 bases; unmatched junction bases: 9. This CDR3 comprises 15 residues. The germline CDR1 and CDR2 sequences are MNHEY and SVGEGT. The CDR3 reads CASSSQGGIASPLHF. As DNA, the CDR3 is TGTGCCAGCAGTTCCCAGGGGGGGATAGCTTCACCCCTCCACTTT.